This TCR beta chain appears in the sequencing data of a study of resident and recirculating memory T cells in vitiligo. Study-wide context: Epidermis came from shave biopsies of lesional and nonlesional sites, plus PBMCs. Study results and caveats: TCR sequences were not conserved across biopsy sites or patients.

No vitiligo treatment was given during the prior three months. V lost 3 bases and J lost 3; bases outside the gene matches: 7. The CDR3 is made up of 15 amino acids. CDR1 and CDR2 (germline): SGHTA, FQGNSA. Points on this clone: Its antigen is unidentified.

Assay: immunoSEQ multiplex PCR; the TCRdb copy retains only in-frame clones and omits some. The table includes about 76,000 clones, about 90% detected once. The chain employs TRBV7-2 and TRBJ2-7; 8 positions match TRBD2. Sequencing was performed on blood. The receptor was isolated from a male donor with vitiligo. CDR3 DNA: TGTGCCAGCAGCTTTAGGACTAGCCTGGGCTACGAGCAGTACTTC. Translating it yields CASSFRTSLGYEQYF.